One and the same sample provided the 26 T cell receptor beta chains below, sequenced in a study of cytomegalovirus exposure and HLA in healthy donors. With 60 Vbeta and 13 Jbeta primers, the PCR was carried out. The table came from immunoSEQ multiplex PCR; TCRdb's copy has only in-frame clones and leaves some out. Among 110,000 or so clones listed, 80% to 85% were seen once. The specimen sequenced was PBMCs. The receptors originated from a young man in good health and CMV-seropositive.

This chain uses TRBV7-2 with TRBJ2-1, with 15 bases identical to TRBD2. V trimming: 2 bases; J trimming: 15 bases; junction bases outside the gene matches: 11. CDR3 length: 16 amino acids. Per germline, CDR1 SGHTA and CDR2 FQGNSA. The CDR3 protein is CASSLRGLAGGAGAFF. The CDR3 nucleotides read TGTGCCAGCAGCTTAAGGGGACTAGCGGGGGGCGCCGGGGCGTTCTTC.

The rearrangement joins TRBV5-1 to TRBJ1-3; TRBD1 might be the D (6 bases). CDR3 length: 15 residues. Per germline, CDR1 SGHRS and CDR2 YFSETQ. V dropped 0 bases and J dropped 4 bases, with 11 bases sitting between them. The CDR3 spells CASSLGQAEGNTIYF. The CDR3 DNA reads TGCGCCAGCAGCTTGGGACAGGCGGAAGGAAACACCATATATTTT.

The chain combines TRBV29-1 with TRBJ1-2; TRBD1 aligns across 7 bases. After removal of 1 base from V and 0 bases from J, the junction contained 5 bases not matched to a gene. The CDR3 sequence is 15 residues long. Per germline, CDR1 SQVTM and CDR2 ANQGSEA. The CDR3 loop is CSVEGDRITNYGYTF. CDR3 nucleotide sequence: TGCAGCGTTGAAGGGGACAGAATTACTAACTATGGCTACACCTTC.

The genes are TRBV7-9 and TRBJ1-2; D may be TRBD1 (5 bases). V lost 5 bases and J lost 6, with 22 bases in between. CDR1 and CDR2 (germline): SEHNR, FQNEAQ (reference sequence). The CDR3 has 16 residues. The CDR3 spells CASSDQGWARVNGYTF. The CDR3 bases are TGTGCCAGCAGCGACCAGGGATGGGCTAGGGTGAATGGCTACACCTTC.

The J gene is TRBJ1-6, the V gene TRBV25-1; D may be TRBD1 (6 bases). CDR3 length equals 13 residues. The germline gives CDR1 MGHDK, CDR2 SYGVNS. Between the trimmed V and J ends, which lost 8 bases and 10 bases, there was a span of 15 bases. CDR3 in amino acids: CASCWGLESPLHF. As DNA, the CDR3 is TGTGCCAGCTGTTGGGGGCTAGAATCACCCCTCCACTTT. Using reference TRBV25-1 and TRBJ1-6 for the parts outside the CDR3, the full variable domain is EADIYQTPRYLVIGTGKKITLECSQTMGHDKMYWYQQDPGMELHLIHYSYGVNSTEKGDLSSESTVSRIRTEHFPLTLESARPSHTSQYLCASCWGLESPLHFGNGTRLTVT.

The V gene is TRBV5-1, the J gene TRBJ1-6; D ambiguous. CDR1 SGHRS and CDR2 YFSETQ come from the germline V gene. V was trimmed by 0 bases and J by 7 bases, leaving 14 bases between them. This CDR3 region has 16 residues. This CDR3 reads CASSLDMGPGNSPLHF. The CDR3 nucleotides read TGCGCCAGCAGCTTGGATATGGGTCCCGGGAATTCACCCCTCCACTTT.

This clone occurred once. The chain combines TRBV5-6 with TRBJ1-1, with D hard to call. The CDR3 spans 13 residues. Per the germline V gene, CDR1 is SGHDT and CDR2 is YYEEEE. Trimming removed 9 bases from V and 4 bases from J, with 16 bases in between. The CDR3 bases are TGTGCCACTGGAGGAGATCCGAGCACTGAAGCTTTCTTT. This gives the protein CATGGDPSTEAFF.

A remark on this clone: Other nucleotide sequences in the sample specify the same CDR3. The chain links TRBV6-5 to TRBJ1-1; D is perhaps TRBD1 (5 bases). The CDR3 totals 14 residues. Germline CDR1 is MNHEY and CDR2 is SVGAGI. Between the trimmed V and J ends, which lost 0 bases and 1 base, there was a span of 6 bases. The CDR3 sequence: CASSYSTGNTEAFF. CDR3 sequence (DNA): TGTGCCAGCAGTTACTCAACAGGGAACACTGAAGCTTTCTTT.

The sample holds a few counts of this clone. The J gene is TRBJ2-1, the V gene TRBV6-1; the D gene is possibly TRBD1 (5 bases). The CDR3 has 15 amino acids. CDR1 is MNHNS, CDR2 SASEGT, per germline. V lost 2 bases and J lost 3, with 11 bases in between. The CDR3, as DNA: TGTGCCAGCAGTGAATTACAGGAAGGCTACAATGAGCAGTTCTTC. Translated: CASSELQEGYNEQFF.

This clone was counted between two and nine times. This chain joins TRBV7-9 and TRBJ2-7, with 10 nucleotides matching TRBD1. V shed 5 bases, J shed 7 bases, and the junction held 8 bases outside the gene matches. Looked up from germline, CDR1 is SEHNR and CDR2 is FQNEAQ (reference sequence). CDR3 size: 14 residues. Written as DNA, the CDR3 is TGTGCCAGCAGCACTGGGACAGGGGATGGGGAGCAGTACTTC. Translating it yields CASSTGTGDGEQYF. The full variable domain, rest sourced from reference TRBV7-9 and TRBJ2-7, is DTGVSQNPRHKITKRGQNVTFRCDPISEHNRLYWYRQTLGQGPEFLTYFQNEAQLEKSRLLSDRFSAERPKGSFSTLEIQRTEQGDSAMYLCASSTGTGDGEQYFGPGTRLTVT.

A remark on this clone: Other DNA sequences in the same sample also yield this CDR3. The chain uses TRBV27 and TRBJ2-7; 10 positions match TRBD1. Germline V lookup: CDR1 MNHEY, CDR2 SMNVEV (reference sequence). The J segment lost 4 bases and the V segment lost 3 bases, leaving 0 bases of the junction unmatched. The length of the CDR3 is 13 residues. The CDR3 DNA reads as TGTGCCAGCAGTTTGGACAGGGGGTACGAGCAGTACTTC. This translates into CASSLDRGYEQYF.

V and J are TRBV2 and TRBJ2-3; 8 bases match TRBD2. Germline V gene sequence: CDR1 SNHLY, CDR2 FYNNEI. The CDR3 spans 14 residues. Losses at the gene ends were 9 bases for V and 2 bases for J; bases not matched to a gene: 7. CDR3 region: CARRPSGPTDTQYF. As DNA, the CDR3 is TGTGCCAGAAGACCTAGCGGGCCCACAGATACGCAGTATTTT.

This clone was seen just once. The chain uses TRBV5-1 and TRBJ2-5, with 7 bases aligning to TRBD1. Germline V gene lookup returns CDR1 SGHRS and CDR2 YFSETQ. The CDR3 has 15 amino acids. The ends lost 3 bases at V and 1 base at J; junction bases unmatched: 6. Here the CDR3 reads CASSSGTAFQETQYF. CDR3 sequence (DNA): TGCGCCAGCAGCTCAGGGACAGCCTTCCAAGAGACCCAGTACTTC. Using reference TRBV5-1 and TRBJ2-5 for the parts outside the CDR3, the full variable domain is KAGVTQTPRYLIKTRGQQVTLSCSPISGHRSVSWYQQTPGQGLQFLFEYFSETQRNKGNFPGRFSGRQFSNSRSEMNVSTLELGDSALYLCASSSGTAFQETQYFGPGTRLLVL.

This rearrangement joins TRBV30 to TRBJ1-2; the match to TRBD1 covers 9 bases. The trim removed 6 bases at V and 1 base at J, leaving 6 bases unmatched. The CDR3 extends over 14 amino acids. Looked up from germline, CDR1 is GTSNPN and CDR2 is SVGIG (reference sequence). CDR3 DNA sequence: TGTGCCTGCCCACAGGGGGCTCTTAACTATGGCTACACCTTC. Encoded protein: CACPQGALNYGYTF.

This clone was seen once. This chain links TRBV5-6 with TRBJ1-2, with no clear D. Trimming stripped 1 base from V and 8 bases from J, with 21 bases between. The CDR3 covers 16 residues. The germline V gene has CDR1 SGHDT and CDR2 YYEEEE. CDR3 in amino acids: CASSLPPHNEVQGYTF. Here the CDR3 DNA reads TGTGCCAGCAGCTTGCCCCCTCATAACGAGGTTCAAGGCTACACCTTC.

The CDR3 DNA reads as TGTGCTAGTGGTTTGGGGCAGGAACCTATAGAGCAGTACTTC. It is translated as CASGLGQEPIEQYF. The chain employs TRBV12-5 and TRBJ2-7; D is ambiguous. From germline, CDR1 is LGHNT and CDR2 FRNRAP. This CDR3 region has 14 residues. With 1 base removed from V and 7 bases from J, the gap between germline ends came to 14 bases.

A few counts support this clone. The rearrangement joins TRBV6-1 to TRBJ1-4, with 7 bases aligning to TRBD1. The CDR3 extends over 15 amino acids. V gave up 7 bases and J gave up 6 bases; unmatched junction bases: 11. Germline-derived CDR1 and CDR2 are MNHNS and SASEGT. In DNA form, the CDR3 reads TGTGCCAGCACCGCGACAGGGTCGTACGATGAAAAACTGTTTTTT. It is translated as CASTATGSYDEKLFF.

The chain recombines TRBV5-4 with TRBJ1-1, with D uncertain. The germline V gene encodes CDR1 SGHNT and CDR2 YYREEE (reference sequence). The length of the CDR3 is 13 residues. The ends were cut back, 4 bases at V and 1 base at J, with 8 bases in the middle. The DNA for the CDR3 is TGTGCCAGCAGCCATGACAAGAACACTGAAGCTTTCTTT. Its protein is CASSHDKNTEAFF.

The chain is built from TRBV18 and TRBJ2-3; TRBD2 is a possible D gene (6 bases). Looked up from germline, CDR1 is KGHSH and CDR2 is LQKENI. Trimming stripped 4 bases from V and 1 base from J, with 6 bases between. This CDR3 is built from 13 residues. In DNA, the CDR3 is TGTGCCAGCTCACGGGGGGGCACAGATACGCAGTATTTT. Its translation: CASSRGGTDTQYF.

The chain links TRBV19 to TRBJ1-1; 7 nucleotides agree with TRBD1. Looked up from germline, CDR1 is LNHDA and CDR2 is SQIVND (reference sequence). CDR3 length equals 17 residues. J gave up 0 bases and V 6 bases, and 13 bases lay outside the gene matches. The CDR3 region has the DNA TGTGCCAGTAGGACTACAGGGGTCGGGGGTTTGAACACTGAAGCTTTCTTT. Amino acid sequence: CASRTTGVGGLNTEAFF.

This clone was counted a single time. The chain is built from TRBV6-5 and TRBJ1-2; 7 bases align to TRBD1. The CDR3 has 15 residues. Germline lookup yields CDR1 MNHEY and CDR2 SVGAGI. Trimming removed 6 bases from V and 3 bases from J; junction bases left unmatched: 10. The CDR3 here is CASSPTGVGDYGYTF. The CDR3 DNA reads TGTGCCAGCAGCCCTACAGGGGTTGGGGACTATGGCTACACCTTC.

The chain combines TRBV5-6 with TRBJ2-1, with D possibly matching TRBD2 (5 bases). CDR1 is SGHDT and CDR2 is YYEEEE in the germline V gene. V dropped 2 bases and J dropped 15 bases, with 18 bases sitting between them. The CDR3 sequence is 13 residues long. The CDR3 region has the DNA TGTGCCAGCAGCTTCAGTTCTCCGGGGAGTCTGTTCTTC. It specifies CASSFSSPGSLFF.

This sequence joins TRBV5-1 and TRBJ2-1; D gene ambiguous. Germline V CDR1 and CDR2: SGHRS, YFSETQ. V was trimmed by 2 bases and J by 10 bases, leaving 13 bases between them. This CDR3 has 13 amino acids. CDR3 in amino acids: CASSFPPRNEQFF. CDR3 DNA sequence: TGCGCCAGCAGCTTCCCCCCGAGGAACGAGCAGTTCTTC. Combining the CDR3 with reference TRBV5-1 and TRBJ2-1 gives the whole variable domain KAGVTQTPRYLIKTRGQQVTLSCSPISGHRSVSWYQQTPGQGLQFLFEYFSETQRNKGNFPGRFSGRQFSNSRSEMNVSTLELGDSALYLCASSFPPRNEQFFGPGTRLTVL.

This clone was seen more than once but under ten times. The chain has TRBV5-4 and TRBJ2-7, with 8 bases that match TRBD2. Germline assignment: CDR1 SGHNT and CDR2 YYREEE (reference sequence). The trim removed 4 bases at V and 0 bases at J, leaving 9 bases unmatched. The CDR3 is 16 amino acids. DNA for the CDR3: TGTGCCAGCAGCCTCGGGGGGGGGCCGAGCTCCTACGAGCAGTACTTC. Encoded protein: CASSLGGGPSSYEQYF.

The chain employs TRBV2 and TRBJ1-1; 11 bases line up with TRBD1. Trimming cost V 6 bases and J 10 bases; bases outside gene matches: 7. The germline V gene has CDR1 SNHLY and CDR2 FYNNEI. CDR3 size: 13 residues. CDR3 loop: CASRRDRGMLAFF. Here the CDR3 DNA reads TGTGCCAGCAGGAGGGACAGGGGGATGTTAGCTTTCTTT. The whole variable domain, filled in from reference TRBV2 and TRBJ1-1, reads EPEVTQTPSHQVTQMGQEVILRCVPISNHLYFYWYRQILGQKVEFLVSFYNNEISEKSEIFDDQFSVERPDGSNFTLKIRSTKLEDSAMYFCASRRDRGMLAFFGQGTRLTVV.

This sequence joins TRBV5-1 and TRBJ2-5; D gene unclear. This CDR3 contains 13 residues. Looked up from germline, CDR1 is SGHRS and CDR2 is YFSETQ. The V end lost 1 base, the J end lost 5 bases, and 9 bases lay between the germline ends. CDR3 sequence reads: CASSLSVPETQYF. CDR3 bases: TGCGCCAGCAGCTTGAGCGTCCCGGAGACCCAGTACTTC.